What follows are 5 T cell receptor beta chains derived from one specimen sequenced in a study of brain T cells in children with intractable seizures. Assay used: immunoSEQ multiplex PCR; TCRdb lists only in-frame clones, some missing. Among about 110,000 clones listed, 85% to 95% were seen once. The starting material was peripheral blood, obtained at surgery. These receptor sequences come from a boy younger than two with hemimegalencephaly and intractable seizures.

In DNA form, the CDR3 reads TGTGCCAGCAGTGAATATCCTGCCGCGAACACTGAAGCTTTCTTT. Translation gives CASSEYPAANTEAFF. This chain joins TRBV6-1 and TRBJ1-1; D ambiguous. The V end lost 2 bases, the J end lost 1 base, and 11 bases lay between the germline ends. There are 15 residues in the CDR3. Germline CDR1 reads MNHNS; CDR2 reads SASEGT.

The gene calls are TRBV29-1 and TRBJ2-6, with D unclear. Per the germline V gene, CDR1 is SQVTM and CDR2 is ANQGSEA. The CDR3 runs to 13 residues. V was clipped by 6 bases and J by 4 bases, with 10 bases between them. The DNA for the CDR3 is TGCAGCGTCCCCGCGGAAGGGGCCAACGTCCTGACTTTC. Amino acids: CSVPAEGANVLTF.

The chain carries TRBV27 and TRBJ1-1; maybe TRBD1 (6 bases). The V and J ends lost 2 bases and 3 bases respectively, with 10 bases between them. The CDR3 has 14 amino acids. Per the germline V gene, CDR1 is MNHEY and CDR2 is SMNVEV (reference sequence). The CDR3 is CASSLGGAHTEAFF. The CDR3 DNA reads as TGTGCCAGCAGTTTAGGGGGGGCTCACACTGAAGCTTTCTTT.

The chain employs TRBV3-1 (or the pseudogene TRBV3-2) and TRBJ2-1; D might be TRBD1 (5 bases). Germline-derived CDR1 and CDR2 are LGHDT and YNNKEL (reference sequence). CDR3 length equals 15 residues. The V end lost 3 bases, the J end lost 0 bases, and 9 bases lay between the germline ends. As DNA, the CDR3 is TGTGCCAGCAGCCAGGAAGGGGCCTCCTACAATGAGCAGTTCTTC. Protein product: CASSQEGASYNEQFF.

The chain is built from TRBV28 and TRBJ1-1, with TRBD1 matching 7 bases. V lost 5 bases, J lost 0 bases, and 3 bases stayed unmatched. The germline V gene encodes CDR1 MDHEN and CDR2 SYDVKM. This CDR3 contains 14 residues. In DNA, the CDR3 is TGTGCCAGCAGTAGGGACAGCCTGAACACTGAAGCTTTCTTT. Protein product: CASSRDSLNTEAFF.